This T cell receptor (beta chain) was sequenced for a study of blood T cells in healthy people across ages. This CDR3 comprises 14 residues. General study findings and limits: Observed TCR beta diversity per million T cells went down as age went up. This fall followed a roughly linear course with age.

As to this clonotype: The antigen remains unidentified. A read error may account for a junction end that differs from germline.

Peripheral blood from each donor was collected in a volume of approximately 10 milliliters. The study isolated at least 7 million PBMCs from each sample. Together with a sample-barcoded 5' primer, a J-beta primer mix was included in a second PCR lasting about 6 to 12 cycles. MiXCR was run by TCRdb on the 5' RACE reads, yielding one entry per CDR3 protein. The table shows roughly 1,700,000 distinct CDR3 sequences, with 28% occurring only once. This TCR was sampled from a woman in her thirties in good health. The sequenced material came from blood. The genes are TRBV12-3 or TRBV12-4 and TRBJ1-4; 8 nucleotides align to TRBD1. The CDR3 reads CTSSSGQAGEKLFF. Here the CDR3 DNA reads TGTACCAGCAGTTCGGGACAGGCAGGTGAAAAACTGTTTTTT.